A single sample is the source of the 24 T cell receptor beta chains below, sequenced in a study of regulatory T cells in long-lasting Graves disease (dated by TCRdb to 2020 to 2023). Libraries were built with multiplex PCR. Instrument on record: Illumina HiSeq 4000. CDR3 regions were amplified by Arm-PCR with iRepertoire HTBI primers to construct TCR beta libraries. TCRdb passed the public sequencing reads through fastp at Q25 and MiXCR, retaining productive beta sequences. Under each unique CDR3 protein, matching rows form one entry showing the most common genes and DNA. Counted in this sample were around 450,000 distinct CDR3 sequences; 15% of them appeared once. The ten largest clones represent approximately 7.6% of the sample. Reading the label with the study, this specimen's time point is: newly diagnosed GD, antithyroid drugs for less than 3 months. RNA was extracted from PBMCs in TRIzol for both TCR sequencing and RNA sequencing.

The same data also contributed to another study, on T cells in Graves' hyperthyroidism and ophthalmopathy.

This sample comprised peripheral blood mononuclear cells (PBMCs), obtained at new diagnosis, from a patient treated with antithyroid drugs. The receptors originated from a woman in her thirties or forties with Graves disease. Donor details come from another sample of the same person, matched by shared clones.

V usage is TRBV19 and J usage is TRBJ1-2, with D possibly matching TRBD1 (5 bases). Germline V lookup: CDR1 LNHDA, CDR2 SQIVND (reference sequence). The CDR3 loop spans 15 amino acids. The V end was cut by 10 bases, the J end by 4 bases, with 22 bases between. As DNA, the CDR3 is TGTGCCACCCGACGTCCGGGACGAAGGGGCTATGGCTACACCTTC. This translates into CATRRPGRRGYGYTF.

The chain has TRBV19 and TRBJ2-1; no clear D gene. CDR3 length equals 17 residues. Germline assignment: CDR1 LNHDA and CDR2 SQIVND (reference sequence). The V end lost 3 bases, the J end lost 0 bases, and 15 bases lay between the germline ends. CDR3 region: CASSIDTTGSSYNEQFF. The CDR3 DNA reads as TGTGCCAGTAGTATCGATACTACCGGAAGCTCCTACAATGAGCAGTTCTTC. The full variable domain, rest sourced from reference TRBV19 and TRBJ2-1, is DGGITQSPKYLFRKEGQNVTLSCEQNLNHDAMYWYRQDPGQGLRLIYYSQIVNDFQKGDIAEGYSVSREKKESFPLTVTSAQKNPTAFYLCASSIDTTGSSYNEQFFGPGTRLTVL.

This clonotype showed up just a few times. The rearrangement links TRBV7-2 to TRBJ1-6; D is undetermined. Germline V gives CDR1 SGHTA, CDR2 FQGNSA. The CDR3 contains 12 residues. Trimming shortened V by 3 bases and J by 13 bases, and 10 bases separated the two germline ends. The chain's CDR3 is CASSLPAWPLHF. DNA for the CDR3: TGTGCCAGCAGCTTGCCTGCTTGGCCCCTCCACTTT.

This clonotype was counted a few times. This chain connects TRBV4-1 to TRBJ1-1; 9 nucleotides agree with TRBD1. Germline loops: CDR1 MGHRA, CDR2 YSYEKL. Trimming cost V 1 base and J 5 bases; bases outside gene matches: 8. The CDR3 runs 16 residues. The CDR3 nucleotides read TGCGCCAGCAGCCAAGTCGCCGGGACAGGGAATACTGAAGCTTTCTTT. This encodes CASSQVAGTGNTEAFF.

This chain links TRBV29-1 with TRBJ2-3; D ambiguous. The germline V and J ends were trimmed by 4 bases and 1 base, with 3 bases remaining between them. The germline gives CDR1 SQVTM, CDR2 ANQGSEA. The CDR3 totals 11 residues. The CDR3 DNA follows: TGCAGCGTTGGGGGCACAGATACGCAGTATTTT. This translates into CSVGGTDTQYF.

The chain employs TRBV19 and TRBJ1-5; the D is unclear. The CDR3 runs 13 residues. The germline V gene encodes CDR1 LNHDA and CDR2 SQIVND (reference sequence). V was pared by 1 base and J by 6 bases, with 7 bases between. CDR3 in DNA: TGTGCCAGTAGTATAGCCAGTATTCAGCCCCAGCATTTT. This gives the protein CASSIASIQPQHF.

The gene calls are TRBV12-3 or TRBV12-4 and TRBJ2-2; 12 bases agree with TRBD2. The CDR3 has 20 amino acids. V was clipped by 4 bases and J by 0 bases; unmatched bases: 12. DNA for the CDR3: TGTGCCAGCAGTTCCACCCCAAGACTAGCGGGAGAGGCGAACACCGGGGAGCTGTTTTTT. Its protein is CASSSTPRLAGEANTGELFF.

This clonotype was recorded only once. The junction does not match germline at one end; this may be a read error. The V and J genes are TRBV5-5 and TRBJ1-1, with D tentatively TRBD1 (6 bases). There are 14 residues in the CDR3. Per germline, CDR1 SGHKS and CDR2 YYEKEE (reference sequence). CDR3 sequence (DNA): TGTGCCAGCAGCTTAGGGGGGCCAGGGGAAGAAGGTTTCTTT. Translated, it gives CASSLGGPGEEGFF.

The J gene is TRBJ2-1, the V gene TRBV2; D is undetermined. The CDR3 is made up of 12 amino acids. Trimming stripped 4 bases from V and 10 bases from J, with 11 bases between. Looked up from germline, CDR1 is SNHLY and CDR2 is FYNNEI. The CDR3 coding sequence is TGTGCCAGCAGTGGGCCCCTATGGGAGCAGTTCTTC. Amino acid sequence: CASSGPLWEQFF. Filled out from reference TRBV2 and TRBJ2-1, the complete variable domain reads EPEVTQTPSHQVTQMGQEVILRCVPISNHLYFYWYRQILGQKVEFLVSFYNNEISEKSEIFDDQFSVERPDGSNFTLKIRSTKLEDSAMYFCASSGPLWEQFFGPGTRLTVL.

This clonotype was recorded a few times. The V and J genes are TRBV12-3 or TRBV12-4 and TRBJ1-2; D ambiguous. This CDR3 has 12 residues. Trimming cost V 5 bases and J 3 bases, with 7 bases left between them. The CDR3 region has the DNA TGTGCCAGCAGTCTTGACTACTATGGCTACACCTTC. Translating it yields CASSLDYYGYTF.

This clonotype was counted ten times or more. The rearrangement links TRBV20-1 to TRBJ1-1, with D hard to call. This CDR3 contains 15 residues. Trimming shortened V by 2 bases and J by 7 bases, and 20 bases separated the two germline ends. Germline CDR1 reads DFQATT; CDR2 reads SNEGSKA (reference sequence). CDR3 nucleotides: TGCAGTGCTAGATCGCCGGGCCTTAAGGTTGTTGAAGCTTTCTTT. Amino acids: CSARSPGLKVVEAFF.

The chain links TRBV9 to TRBJ2-3, with 8 bases identical to TRBD1. Germline V gives CDR1 SGDLS, CDR2 YYNGEE. The J segment lost 4 bases and the V segment lost 2 bases, leaving 3 bases of the junction unmatched. This CDR3 comprises 14 residues. CDR3 bases: TGTGCCAGCAGCGTCGACAGGGGATCAGATACGCAGTATTTT. Protein sequence: CASSVDRGSDTQYF.

This clonotype has just a few counts. The CDR3 nucleotides read TGCGCCAGCAGCCCTTCGGACGCCGCCATCCGGCCCCAGCATTTT. It encodes CASSPSDAAIRPQHF. The chain combines TRBV4-1 with TRBJ1-5; D remains unclear. This CDR3 comprises 15 residues. Trimming removed 4 bases from V and 9 bases from J, with 19 bases in between. The germline CDR1 and CDR2 sequences are MGHRA and YSYEKL.

The table lists this clonotype with many counts. V and J are TRBV12-3 or TRBV12-4 and TRBJ2-1; no firm D call. The CDR3 loop spans 15 amino acids. Trimming shortened V by 8 bases and J by 2 bases, and 16 bases separated the two germline ends. For the CDR3, the DNA is TGTGCCAGCTCATTGATGGGTCAGACCTACAATGAGCAGTTCTTC. Amino acids: CASSLMGQTYNEQFF.

This clonotype was observed a few times. The rearrangement joins TRBV6-1 to TRBJ1-6; D gene unclear. V lost 4 bases to trimming and J lost 1 base, with 5 bases between them. Germline V CDR1 and CDR2: MNHNS, SASEGT. This CDR3 region has 14 residues. CDR3: CASSANSYNSPLHF. The DNA of the CDR3 is TGTGCCAGCAGTGCGAATTCCTATAATTCACCCCTCCACTTT.

In regard to this clonotype: With a far larger clone one base away, a read error is the likely cause. The chain links TRBV7-3 to TRBJ2-1, with 14 nucleotides matching TRBD2. The V gene's germline CDR1 is SGHTA and CDR2 FQGTGA. This CDR3 spans 14 amino acids. Losses at the gene ends were 4 bases for V and 8 bases for J; bases not matched to a gene: 1. The CDR3 protein is CASSSGLAGDEQFF. The CDR3 DNA sequence: TGTGCCAGCAGCTCGGGACTAGCGGGAGATGAGCAGTTCTTC.

This chain joins TRBV6-1 and TRBJ2-7, with D possibly being TRBD2 (6 bases). CDR3 length: 14 amino acids. Trimming pared 5 bases from V and 2 bases from J, leaving 13 bases between. Germline CDR1 MNHNS, CDR2 SASEGT. This CDR3 is CASSRGGHPYEQYF. CDR3 in DNA: TGTGCCAGCAGTCGGGGAGGTCATCCCTACGAGCAGTACTTC.

At least ten counts were recorded for this clonotype. The chain joins TRBV9 to TRBJ2-1; maybe TRBD1 (6 bases). Trimming shortened V by 2 bases and J by 7 bases, and 13 bases separated the two germline ends. This CDR3 spans 14 amino acids. CDR1 and CDR2 from the germline V gene are SGDLS and YYNGEE. The CDR3 nucleotides read TGTGCCAGCAGCGTCTTGTCAGGGGATAATGAGCAGTTCTTC. Residues: CASSVLSGDNEQFF.

The chain carries TRBV10-3 and TRBJ1-5; no clear D gene. Trimming took off 0 bases at V and 8 bases at J, with 8 bases between the two ends. CDR3 length equals 13 residues. Germline V gene lookup returns CDR1 ENHRY and CDR2 SYGVKD. Here the CDR3 DNA reads TGTGCCATCAGTGAGTCTAGAGTTGAGCCCCAGCATTTT. Protein sequence: CAISESRVEPQHF.

The chain joins TRBV6-5 to TRBJ2-3, with unresolved D. This CDR3 has 13 amino acids. The V gene's germline CDR1 is MNHEY and CDR2 SVGAGI. Deletions cut 2 bases from V and 4 bases from J, with 7 bases between. This CDR3 is CASSYPESDTQYF. The CDR3 DNA sequence: TGTGCCAGCAGTTACCCGGAGTCAGATACGCAGTATTTT.

This clonotype was counted ten times or more. The chain joins TRBV6-1 to TRBJ2-7, with TRBD2 identical over 8 bases. Trimming took 0 bases from V and 4 from J; bases not matched to a gene: 8. CDR3 size: 16 residues. Germline CDR1 and CDR2: MNHNS and SASEGT. The CDR3 is CASSEALRGGAYEQYF. In DNA, the CDR3 is TGTGCCAGCAGTGAAGCGCTTCGGGGGGGCGCGTACGAGCAGTACTTC.

With respect to this clonotype: Without the conserved terminal phenylalanine or tryptophan, this CDR3 likely stems from a read error. The chain recombines TRBV9 with TRBJ2-2, with D perhaps TRBD1 or TRBD2 (6 bases each). The ends were cut back, 4 bases at V and 1 base at J, with 11 bases in the middle. From germline, CDR1 is SGDLS and CDR2 YYNGEE. This CDR3 comprises 15 residues. In DNA form, the CDR3 reads TGTGCCAGCAGCACGGGGGCTAGGAACACCGGGGAGCTGTTTTCT. It is translated as CASSTGARNTGELFS.

This clonotype was picked up a small number of times. The genes are TRBV6-5 and TRBJ2-6, with 11 positions matching TRBD1. With 5 bases clipped from V and 4 bases from J, the junction kept 10 bases outside the gene matches. Per the germline V gene, CDR1 is MNHEY and CDR2 is SVGAGI. There are 18 residues in the CDR3. The chain's CDR3 is CASSNWTGGSWGANVLTF. In nucleotides, the CDR3 is TGTGCCAGCAGTAACTGGACAGGGGGCTCGTGGGGGGCCAACGTCCTGACTTTC.

In its sample, this clonotype was seen many times. This sequence joins TRBV9 and TRBJ2-7; the match to TRBD2 covers 8 bases. J gave up 4 bases and V 0 bases, and 6 bases lay outside the gene matches. This CDR3 is 15 amino acids long. Germline CDR1 and CDR2: SGDLS and YYNGEE. CDR3 region: CASSVEGTSGYEQYF. The CDR3 DNA reads as TGTGCCAGCAGCGTAGAAGGCACTAGCGGTTACGAGCAGTACTTC.